The T cell receptor beta chain under discussion was sequenced for a study of T cell changes during pregnancy in multiple sclerosis. The repertoire was sequenced with immunoSEQ multiplex PCR; TCRdb's copy has only in-frame clones and lacks some. This table holds about 42,000 clones, about 85% found once. CDR1 and CDR2 from the germline V gene are SGHDT and YYEEEE. V lost 0 bases and J lost 6, with 26 bases in between. The CDR3 totals 19 residues. Sequenced material: CD4+ T cells from peripheral blood mononuclear cells, taken in the second trimester of pregnancy. The TCR was taken from a female donor with multiple sclerosis, enrolled in a pregnancy study. The chain recombines TRBV5-6 with TRBJ2-3, with D tentatively TRBD2 (6 bases). The chain's CDR3 is CASSLVLAAPTLAGDTQYF. In DNA form, the CDR3 reads TGTGCCAGCAGCTTGGTTTTAGCGGCGCCAACGTTGGCGGGGGATACGCAGTATTTT. The variable domain in full, completed from reference TRBV5-6 and TRBJ2-3, reads DAGVTQSPTHLIKTRGQQVTLRCSPKSGHDTVSWYQQALGQGPQFIFQYYEEEERQRGNFPDRFSGHQFPNYSSELNVNALLLGDSALYLCASSLVLAAPTLAGDTQYFGPGTRLTVL.